One sample yielded the 8 T cell receptor beta chains listed below, sequenced in a study of blood T cell repertoires in COVID-19. Clones were read by immunoSEQ multiplex PCR, and TCRdb kept only the in-frame ones, dropping some. The table lists hundreds of thousands of clones, roughly 88% of them singletons. Source material: peripheral blood. The receptors come from a woman in her seventies with COVID-19, enrolled during active disease.

The chain recombines TRBV6-6 with TRBJ1-3; the match to TRBD1 covers 9 bases. V shed 2 bases and J 6 bases; nucleotides not matched to a gene: 8. CDR1 and CDR2 (germline): MNHNY, SVGAGI (reference sequence). The CDR3 sequence is 16 residues long. The CDR3 region is CASSYNPGTGTNTIYF. CDR3 sequence (DNA): TGTGCCAGCAGTTACAACCCCGGGACAGGGACAAACACCATATATTTT.

V is TRBV12-2 and J is TRBJ2-7; the tabulated D call, TRBD2, remains unverified against the DNA. TRBV12-2 is deemed a pseudogene. The CDR3 has 12 residues. CDR3 sequence: CASRPFGYEQYF. Here the CDR3 DNA reads TGTGCAAGTCGCCCGTTCGGCTACGAGCAGTACTTC.

The chain couples TRBV20-1 to TRBJ2-3; no clear D. This CDR3 has 16 residues. Trimming took off 3 bases at V and 0 bases at J, with 16 bases between the two ends. CDR1 and CDR2 (germline): DFQATT, SNEGSKA (reference sequence). The CDR3 loop reads CSASPTLPRSTDTQYF. The CDR3 DNA sequence: TGCAGTGCTAGTCCCACATTGCCGAGGAGCACAGATACGCAGTATTTT.

This clone was recorded only once. V is TRBV2 and J is TRBJ2-4; TRBD2 is a possible D gene (6 bases). In germline, CDR1 is SNHLY, CDR2 FYNNEI. With 5 bases removed from V and 3 bases from J, the gap between germline ends came to 8 bases. The CDR3 covers 13 residues. The CDR3 reads CASSSGGKNIQYF. The CDR3 coding sequence is TGTGCCAGCAGTTCCGGGGGCAAAAACATTCAGTACTTC.

The rearrangement joins TRBV29-1 to TRBJ2-5; 8 bases agree with TRBD2. V lost 6 bases, J lost 2 bases, and 5 bases stayed unmatched. The germline CDR1 and CDR2 sequences are SQVTM and ANQGSEA. This CDR3 comprises 13 residues. As DNA, the CDR3 is TGCAGCGTGGAGCGGGGGCGGCAAGAGACCCAGTACTTC. Translating it yields CSVERGRQETQYF.

V is TRBV6-5 and J is TRBJ1-1, with D tentatively TRBD1 (5 bases). V lost 2 bases and J lost 1, with 8 bases in between. The CDR3 sequence is 14 residues long. Germline V gene lookup returns CDR1 MNHEY and CDR2 SVGAGI. The CDR3 DNA reads as TGTGCCAGCAGTTACCATAGGGGGAACACTGAAGCTTTCTTT. This codes for CASSYHRGNTEAFF.

The gene calls are TRBV5-1 and TRBJ1-5; maybe TRBD1 (5 bases). Between the trimmed V and J ends, which lost 2 bases and 7 bases, there was a span of 10 bases. The CDR3 is made up of 13 amino acids. The V gene's germline CDR1 is SGHRS and CDR2 YFSETQ. CDR3 protein: CASSLVGGQPQHF. CDR3 in DNA: TGCGCCAGCAGCTTAGTCGGGGGACAGCCCCAGCATTTT.

This rearrangement joins TRBV28 to TRBJ2-6; maybe TRBD1 (5 bases). The CDR3 runs to 16 residues. Trimming took off 2 bases at V and 1 base at J, with 9 bases between the two ends. Germline CDR1 reads MDHEN; CDR2 reads SYDVKM. The CDR3: CASSLVGDSGANVLTF. For the CDR3, the DNA is TGTGCCAGCAGTTTAGTAGGGGATTCTGGGGCCAACGTCCTGACTTTC. Together with reference TRBV28 and TRBJ2-6, the CDR3 gives the full variable domain: DVKVTQSSRYLVKRTGEKVFLECVQDMDHENMFWYRQDPGLGLRLIYFSYDVKMKEKGDIPEGYSVSREKKERFSLILESASTNQTSMYLCASSLVGDSGANVLTFGAGSRLTVL.